The 2 T cell receptor beta chains reported below all come from one sample, sequenced in a study of shared clonotypes between healthy human individuals. Data came from immunoSEQ multiplex PCR; TCRdb stores just in-frame clones and leaves some out. The sample includes some 530,000 clones, 70% to 85% of them seen just once. Specimen: PBMCs. The source of these receptors is a woman between 40 and 55 years old in good health. Some clones in this sample may be carry-over from other donors' samples.

The rearrangement links TRBV6-1 to TRBJ2-5; 8 nucleotides match TRBD2. The trim removed 3 bases at V and 1 base at J, leaving 13 bases unmatched. The CDR3 extends over 18 amino acids. Germline assignment: CDR1 MNHNS and CDR2 SASEGT. CDR3 in amino acids: CASSEDSFIAGFQETQYF. The CDR3, as DNA: TGTGCCAGCAGTGAGGATAGCTTTATAGCGGGGTTCCAAGAGACCCAGTACTTC.

V gene TRBV7-2 combines with J gene TRBJ2-3; D may be TRBD2 (6 bases). Germline loops: CDR1 SGHTA, CDR2 FQGNSA. The CDR3 sequence is 14 residues long. The ends were cut back, 1 base at V and 4 bases at J, with 9 bases in the middle. The CDR3 spells CASSLVWGADTQYF. For the CDR3, the DNA is TGTGCCAGCAGCTTAGTGTGGGGGGCAGATACGCAGTATTTT.